The source of this TCR beta chain is a study of OX40 agonist ivuxolimab in advanced cancers. Background on the study: Ivuxolimab is an agonistic anti-OX40 (CD134) antibody, and patients were treated with it. Prior anti-PD-1, anti-PD-L1 or anti-CTLA-4 therapy did not bar entry, and around 39% had some. One hepatocellular carcinoma and a couple of cutaneous melanoma patients partially responded. Notes on the study in general: Some patients without response likewise showed low normalized clonal expansion.

V lost 4 bases and J lost 7; bases outside the gene matches: 8. The germline CDR1 and CDR2 sequences are SGHRS and YFSETQ. The CDR3 has 14 amino acids. TCRdb's copy holds only in-frame clones and misses some; the assay was immunoSEQ multiplex PCR. The sample has fewer than 50,000 clones, 89% seen once; the top ten hold approximately 15%. On this clone: As yet, its antigen is unknown.

V gene TRBV5-1 combines with J gene TRBJ1-5; 7 positions agree with TRBD1. Sequencing used CD4+ or CD8+ T cells sorted from blood, obtained in a trial of the OX40 agonist ivuxolimab. The source of this sequence is an adult with an advanced solid tumor such as melanoma, head and neck, liver or kidney cancer. The CDR3 bases are TGCGCCAGCAGCCCGACAGGGTTTGGGCAGCCCCAGCATTTT. It is translated as CASSPTGFGQPQHF.